This T cell receptor (beta chain) was identified in a study of breast tumors, draining lymph nodes, adjacent tissues. Study-level points and caveats: The lymph node origin of tumor T cells was framed as consistent with a hypothesis, not demonstrated.

Via MiXCR, TCRdb re-called the multiplex PCR reads, giving one row per CDR3 protein. The sample lists 60,000 to 65,000 distinct CDR3 sequences; around 52% were seen once. This clonotype was counted ten times or more. The antigen remains unidentified. Trimming left V 8 bases short and J 5 bases short, with 15 bases between. Germline V gene lookup returns CDR1 SNHLY and CDR2 FYNNEI. CDR3 length equals 13 residues. The chain employs TRBV2 and TRBJ2-5, with D possibly being TRBD2 (6 bases). Sequencing input: breast tumor tissue. This clonotype was sampled from a female donor with breast cancer. Some clones in this sample may be carry-over from other donors' samples. The CDR3 nucleotides are TGTGCCAGCGGAGGGGTAATGAGGGAGACCCAGTACTTC. It yields the protein CASGGVMRETQYF.